Each of the 14 T cell receptor beta chains below was sequenced from the same sample in a study of cytomegalovirus exposure and HLA in healthy donors. Amplification used 60 Vbeta primers and 13 Jbeta primers. TCRdb's copy holds only in-frame clones and misses some; the assay was immunoSEQ multiplex PCR. The sample has roughly 110,000 clones, about 70% seen once; the top ten hold roughly 2.8%. Sequencing used PBMCs. These receptors were collected from a female donor in good health and CMV-seronegative.

The rearrangement uses TRBV7-8 and TRBJ2-1, with 7 nucleotides matching TRBD1. CDR3 length: 13 residues. V was pared by 6 bases and J by 5 bases, with 4 bases of the junction left unmatched. Germline CDR1 is SGHVS and CDR2 is FQNEAQ. The CDR3 nucleotides are TGTGCCAGCAGAGGGGGCTGGAACAATGAGCAGTTCTTC. This encodes CASRGGWNNEQFF.

This clone was picked up one time. The chain joins TRBV27 to TRBJ2-3; 12 bases line up with TRBD2. Germline V gene sequence: CDR1 MNHEY, CDR2 SMNVEV (reference sequence). This CDR3 has 17 amino acids. J gave up 4 bases and V 3 bases, and 8 bases lay outside the gene matches. CDR3 in amino acids: CASSLMTSGSLADTQYF. The CDR3 nucleotides read TGTGCCAGCAGTTTGATGACTAGCGGGAGTCTCGCAGATACGCAGTATTTT.

V and J are TRBV10-1 and TRBJ2-7; 10 nucleotides align to TRBD2. This CDR3 region has 15 residues. CDR1 and CDR2 from the germline V gene are WNHNN and SYGVQD (reference sequence). V lost 0 bases, J lost 4 bases, and 3 bases stayed unmatched. The chain's CDR3 is CASSESGLAEYEQYF. The DNA of the CDR3 is TGCGCCAGCAGTGAGTCAGGACTAGCGGAATACGAGCAGTACTTC.

This clone was counted a few times. The V call is TRBV27, the J call TRBJ2-2; maybe TRBD2 (5 bases). Germline V gene sequence: CDR1 MNHEY, CDR2 SMNVEV (reference sequence). CDR3 length: 18 amino acids. The V and J ends lost 2 bases and 0 bases respectively, with 16 bases between them. As DNA, the CDR3 is TGTGCCAGCAGTTTAAGGTATCGGGGTTACGCGAACACCGGGGAGCTGTTTTTT. Translating it yields CASSLRYRGYANTGELFF.

This chain links TRBV4-1 with TRBJ2-7, with D perhaps matching TRBD2 (6 bases). Germline V gives CDR1 MGHRA, CDR2 YSYEKL. This CDR3 region has 14 residues. Trimming pared 1 base from V and 2 bases from J, leaving 9 bases between. Written as DNA, the CDR3 is TGCGCCAGCAGCCAAGGGGACTCAACCTACGAGCAGTACTTC. Encoded protein: CASSQGDSTYEQYF.

This chain joins TRBV27 and TRBJ2-1; D not certain. V lost 0 bases and J lost 6, with 6 bases in between. The CDR3 has 13 residues. Germline V gene data show CDR1 as MNHEY and CDR2 as SMNVEV (reference sequence). The CDR3 DNA reads TGTGCCAGCAGTTTATCCCGCGTCAATGAGCAGTTCTTC. This codes for CASSLSRVNEQFF.

The chain joins TRBV14 to TRBJ2-7; TRBD1 matches 9 bases. Germline-derived CDR1 and CDR2 are SGHDN and FVKESK. Germline trimming cut 2 bases from V and 5 bases from J; bases unmatched to any gene: 10. CDR3 length: 16 amino acids. CDR3 sequence reads: CASSQLGTGKKNEQYF. DNA of the CDR3: TGTGCCAGCAGCCAATTAGGGACAGGGAAGAAGAACGAGCAGTACTTC. Full variable domain (outside the CDR3, taken from reference TRBV14 and TRBJ2-7): EAGVTQFPSHSVIEKGQTVTLRCDPISGHDNLYWYRRVMGKEIKFLLHFVKESKQDESGMPNNRFLAERTGGTYSTLKVQPAELEDSGVYFCASSQLGTGKKNEQYFGPGTRLTVT.

Remarks on this clone: The junction departs from the called germline gene at one end, perhaps through a read error. This chain uses TRBV7-9 with TRBJ1-4; maybe TRBD1 (6 bases). The CDR3 covers 13 residues. The germline V gene encodes CDR1 SEHNR and CDR2 FQNEAQ (reference sequence). In nucleotides, the CDR3 is TGTGCCGGCAGCAAAGGGGGGGACGAAAAACTGTTTTTT. It is translated as CAGSKGGDEKLFF. The full variable domain, its missing parts supplied by reference TRBV7-9 and TRBJ1-4, is DTGVSQNPRHKITKRGQNVTFRCDPISEHNRLYWYRQTLGQGPEFLTYFQNEAQLEKSRLLSDRFSAERPKGSFSTLEIQRTEQGDSAMYLCAGSKGGDEKLFFGSGTQLSVL.

The sample holds a few counts of this clone. The chain couples TRBV28 to TRBJ1-6; D gene uncertain. CDR3 size: 14 residues. V lost 5 bases and J 4 bases, leaving 9 bases between the germline ends. Germline loops: CDR1 MDHEN, CDR2 SYDVKM. CDR3 residues: CASSPGLYNSPLHF. In DNA, the CDR3 is TGTGCCAGCAGTCCCGGTTTATATAATTCACCCCTCCACTTT.

The gene calls are TRBV9 and TRBJ2-7; D is possibly TRBD1 (8 bases). This CDR3 has 13 amino acids. The ends were cut back, 4 bases at V and 6 bases at J, with 14 bases in the middle. Germline CDR1 SGDLS, CDR2 YYNGEE. As DNA, the CDR3 is TGTGCCAGCAGCTTACAGGGGGAGGGCGAGCAGTACTTC. This sequence encodes CASSLQGEGEQYF.

The sample holds a few counts of this clone. The rearrangement links TRBV30 to TRBJ1-4; 7 nucleotides agree with TRBD1. The germline CDR1 and CDR2 sequences are GTSNPN and SVGIG (reference sequence). The CDR3 totals 15 residues. With 4 bases clipped from V and 0 bases from J, the junction kept 5 bases outside the gene matches. Here the CDR3 DNA reads TGTGCCTGGAAAAGACAGGGCCCAACTAATGAAAAACTGTTTTTT. It translates to CAWKRQGPTNEKLFF.

The chain couples TRBV7-3 to TRBJ2-3, with D unresolved. The CDR3 has 14 amino acids. From germline, CDR1 is SGHTA and CDR2 FQGTGA. V was shortened by 1 base and J by 2 bases, with 7 bases between the two germline ends. The CDR3 here is CASSLIANTDTQYF. In nucleotides, the CDR3 is TGTGCCAGCAGCTTAATCGCGAACACAGATACGCAGTATTTT.

Regarding this clone: Germline is not matched at one junction end, which may reflect a read error. The chain joins TRBV18 to TRBJ2-4; 9 bases align to TRBD1. The germline CDR1 and CDR2 sequences are KGHSH and LQKENI. The CDR3 is made up of 16 amino acids. The CDR3 loop reads CASAPFTGGTKNIQYF. Here the CDR3 DNA reads TGTGCCAGCGCACCGTTTACAGGGGGCACCAAAAACATTCAGTACTTC.

V gene TRBV10-3 combines with J gene TRBJ2-5, with 10 positions matching TRBD1. The CDR3 has 16 amino acids. V shed 3 bases, J shed 5 bases, and the junction held 9 bases outside the gene matches. CDR1 ENHRY and CDR2 SYGVKD come from the germline V gene. The CDR3 DNA sequence: TGTGCCATCAGTGACCCGGGACAGGGGTCCCGGGAGACCCAGTACTTC. It specifies CAISDPGQGSRETQYF.